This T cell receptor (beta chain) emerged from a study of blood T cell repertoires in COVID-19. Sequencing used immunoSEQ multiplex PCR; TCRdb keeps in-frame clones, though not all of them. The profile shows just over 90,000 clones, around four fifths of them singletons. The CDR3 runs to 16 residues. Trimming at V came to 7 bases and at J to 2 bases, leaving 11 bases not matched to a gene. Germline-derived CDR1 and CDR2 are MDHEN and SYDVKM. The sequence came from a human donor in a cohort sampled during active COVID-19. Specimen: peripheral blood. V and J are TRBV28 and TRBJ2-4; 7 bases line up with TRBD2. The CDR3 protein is CASTQGGSQSKNIQYF. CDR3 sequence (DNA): TGTGCCAGCACCCAGGGAGGGTCCCAATCCAAAAACATTCAGTACTTC. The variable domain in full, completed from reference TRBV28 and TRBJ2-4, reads DVKVTQSSRYLVKRTGEKVFLECVQDMDHENMFWYRQDPGLGLRLIYFSYDVKMKEKGDIPEGYSVSREKKERFSLILESASTNQTSMYLCASTQGGSQSKNIQYFGAGTRLSVL.